This T cell receptor (beta chain) was retrieved from a study of blood T cell repertoires in COVID-19. The CDR3 extends over 14 amino acids. V was clipped by 6 bases and J by 7 bases; unmatched bases: 11. The germline V gene has CDR1 MDHEN and CDR2 SYDVKM. This clone occurred a few times. Repertoires were generated with immunoSEQ multiplex PCR, while TCRdb's copy carries only in-frame clones and drops some. The table shows over 200,000 clones, with roughly 80% occurring only once. The sample taken for sequencing was peripheral blood. The chain links TRBV28 to TRBJ2-7, with 8 bases matching TRBD1. The source is a human donor in a cohort sampled during active COVID-19. The CDR3 DNA reads TGTGCCAGCAGGCCGCCTGGACAGGGTGGAGAGCAGTACTTC. As protein: CASRPPGQGGEQYF. The full variable domain, rest sourced from reference TRBV28 and TRBJ2-7, is DVKVTQSSRYLVKRTGEKVFLECVQDMDHENMFWYRQDPGLGLRLIYFSYDVKMKEKGDIPEGYSVSREKKERFSLILESASTNQTSMYLCASRPPGQGGEQYFGPGTRLTVT.